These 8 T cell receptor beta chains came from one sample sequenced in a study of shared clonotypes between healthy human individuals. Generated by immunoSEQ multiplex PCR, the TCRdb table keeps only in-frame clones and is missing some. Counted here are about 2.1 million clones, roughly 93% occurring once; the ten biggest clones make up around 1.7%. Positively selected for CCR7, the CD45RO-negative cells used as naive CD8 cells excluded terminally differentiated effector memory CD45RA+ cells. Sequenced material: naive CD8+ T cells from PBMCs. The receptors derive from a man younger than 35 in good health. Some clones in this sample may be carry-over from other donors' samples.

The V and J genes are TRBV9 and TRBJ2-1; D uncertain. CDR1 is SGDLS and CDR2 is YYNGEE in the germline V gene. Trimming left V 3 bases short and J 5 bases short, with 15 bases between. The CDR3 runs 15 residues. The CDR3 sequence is CASSDKVYPDNEQFF. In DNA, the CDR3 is TGTGCCAGCAGCGATAAAGTCTATCCGGACAATGAGCAGTTCTTC.

The CDR3 DNA sequence: TGCACCAGCAGCCCCCAGGGCCCTCTCCCGGAGCGGGAGTTCTCCTACGAGCAGTACTTC. It translates to CTSSPQGPLPEREFSYEQYF. The chain recombines TRBV1 with TRBJ2-7; no check of the table's D call, TRBD2, against the DNA was made. TRBV1 is noted as a pseudogene. The CDR3 spans 20 residues.

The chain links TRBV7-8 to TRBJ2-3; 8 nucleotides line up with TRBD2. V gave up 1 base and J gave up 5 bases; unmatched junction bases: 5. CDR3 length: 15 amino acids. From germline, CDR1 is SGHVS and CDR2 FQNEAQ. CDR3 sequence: CASSLGAGGGDTQYF. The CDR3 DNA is TGTGCCAGCAGCTTAGGGGCGGGAGGTGGAGATACGCAGTATTTT.

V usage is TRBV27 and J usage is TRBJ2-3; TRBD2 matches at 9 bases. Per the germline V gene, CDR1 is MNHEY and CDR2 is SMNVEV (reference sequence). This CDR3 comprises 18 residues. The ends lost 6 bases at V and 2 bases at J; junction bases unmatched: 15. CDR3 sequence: CASSPSRIAGDHTDTQYF. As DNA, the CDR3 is TGTGCCAGCAGCCCATCCCGGATAGCGGGAGACCACACAGATACGCAGTATTTT.

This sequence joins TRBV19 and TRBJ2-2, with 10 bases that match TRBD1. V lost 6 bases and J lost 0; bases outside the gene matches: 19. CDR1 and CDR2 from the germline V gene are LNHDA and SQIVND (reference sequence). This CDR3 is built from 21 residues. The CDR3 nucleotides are TGTGCCAGTAGCCTAACCGACACGACAGGGGGCGAACTTCCGAACACCGGGGAGCTGTTTTTT. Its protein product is CASSLTDTTGGELPNTGELFF.

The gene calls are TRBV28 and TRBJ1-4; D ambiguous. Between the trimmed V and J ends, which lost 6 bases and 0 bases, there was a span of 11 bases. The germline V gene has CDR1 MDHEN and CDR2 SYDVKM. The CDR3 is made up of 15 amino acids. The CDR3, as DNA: TGTGCCAGCAGCCCCGGGGAAGCAACTAATGAAAAACTGTTTTTT. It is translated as CASSPGEATNEKLFF.

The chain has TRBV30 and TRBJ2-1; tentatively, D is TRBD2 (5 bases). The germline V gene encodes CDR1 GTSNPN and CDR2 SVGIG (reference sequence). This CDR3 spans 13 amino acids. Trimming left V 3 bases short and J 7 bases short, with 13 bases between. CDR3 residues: CAWRRTSGNEQFF. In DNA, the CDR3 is TGTGCCTGGAGGCGCACTAGTGGGAATGAGCAGTTCTTC.

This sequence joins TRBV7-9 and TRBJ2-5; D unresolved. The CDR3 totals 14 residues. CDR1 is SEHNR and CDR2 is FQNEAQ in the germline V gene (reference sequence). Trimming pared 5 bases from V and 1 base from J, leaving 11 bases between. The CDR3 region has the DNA TGTGCCAGCAGCATAAAAGGTCTCCAAGAGACCCAGTACTTC. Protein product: CASSIKGLQETQYF.